What follows are 20 T cell receptor beta chains derived from one specimen sequenced in a study of blood T cell repertoires in COVID-19. This table comes from immunoSEQ multiplex PCR, and its TCRdb copy is limited to in-frame clones, with some not included. This table has 390,000 or so clones, around 87% appearing once. Sample: peripheral blood. Every receptor here comes from a woman in her twenties or thirties with COVID-19, enrolled during active disease.

This clone has more than one count but fewer than ten. V usage is TRBV28 and J usage is TRBJ1-1; no reliable D call. Germline CDR1 is MDHEN and CDR2 is SYDVKM. The CDR3 extends over 11 amino acids. Trimming left V 2 bases short and J 10 bases short, with 8 bases between. CDR3 bases: TGTGCCAGCAGTTTAGCTACGAGAGCTTTCTTT. Translated, it gives CASSLATRAFF.

The chain carries TRBV18 and TRBJ2-3; D gene ambiguous. Germline CDR1 is KGHSH and CDR2 is LQKENI. V lost 11 bases, J lost 4 bases, and 10 bases lay in between. This CDR3 comprises 11 residues. This chain's CDR3 is CASRNSDTQYF. DNA for the CDR3: TGTGCCTCAAGAAACTCAGATACGCAGTATTTT.

The chain is built from TRBV28 and TRBJ2-7; 7 bases align to TRBD1. V shed 4 bases, J shed 3 bases, and the junction held 15 bases outside the gene matches. Germline V gene lookup returns CDR1 MDHEN and CDR2 SYDVKM. CDR3 length equals 17 residues. In DNA form, the CDR3 reads TGTGCCAGCAGTTCCCCGCGAGGGACAGTTAGGGGCTACGAGCAGTACTTC. Its protein is CASSSPRGTVRGYEQYF.

This sequence joins TRBV4-2 and TRBJ2-7; TRBD1 matches at 7 bases. This CDR3 spans 14 amino acids. Trimming cost V 3 bases and J 2 bases; bases outside gene matches: 4. Per germline, CDR1 LGHNA and CDR2 YNFKEQ. CDR3 sequence (DNA): TGTGCCAGCAGCCAGGGACAGATCGCCTACGAGCAGTACTTC. Translation gives CASSQGQIAYEQYF.

The chain has TRBV25-1 and TRBJ2-6, with a weak D call TRBD1 (5 bases). CDR1 and CDR2 from the germline V gene are MGHDK and SYGVNS. Trimming removed 4 bases at V and 0 bases at J, with 13 bases between. This CDR3 comprises 17 residues. The CDR3 region has the DNA TGTGCCAGCAGTGCGCGCGGACATATCTCTGGGGCCAACGTCCTGACTTTC. Protein product: CASSARGHISGANVLTF.

This clone turned up a few times. The rearrangement uses TRBV9 and TRBJ1-6, with 10 bases that match TRBD1. The germline gives CDR1 SGDLS, CDR2 YYNGEE. The CDR3 runs to 16 residues. V was pared by 0 bases and J by 10 bases, with 7 bases of the junction left unmatched. CDR3 in DNA: TGTGCCAGCAGCGTAGGGGGGGACAGGGGATGGTCACCCCTCCACTTT. Amino acids: CASSVGGDRGWSPLHF.

This chain joins TRBV27 and TRBJ2-1; 9 positions match TRBD2. This CDR3 has 15 residues. CDR1 and CDR2 (germline): MNHEY, SMNVEV (reference sequence). The V gene end was trimmed by 2 bases and the J gene end by 5 bases; junction bases not matched to a gene: 4. The CDR3 DNA is TGTGCCAGCAGTTTAGCGGGAGGGCCTAACAATGAGCAGTTCTTC. It is translated as CASSLAGGPNNEQFF.

The chain combines TRBV21-1 with TRBJ2-7; the table's D gene call, TRBD1, was not cross checked with the DNA. TRBV21-1 counts as a pseudogene. There are 17 residues in the CDR3. The CDR3 DNA sequence: TGTGCCAGCAGCAAGTGGACGGTCGGGACAGGGGGCAACGAGCAGTACTTC. Translated: CASSKWTVGTGGNEQYF.

This chain uses TRBV12-5 with TRBJ2-3; 7 bases are shared with TRBD1. The V gene end was trimmed by 6 bases and the J gene end by 5 bases; junction bases not matched to a gene: 11. CDR3 size: 15 residues. In germline, CDR1 is LGHNT, CDR2 FRNRAP. CDR3 bases: TGTGCTAGTGGCCAAGGACAGGTTTTAGAAGATACGCAGTATTTT. It translates to CASGQGQVLEDTQYF.

The V gene is TRBV7-9, the J gene TRBJ1-2; tentatively, D is TRBD1 (5 bases). Germline V gene lookup returns CDR1 SEHNR and CDR2 FQNEAQ (reference sequence). The CDR3 sequence is 14 residues long. V dropped 6 bases and J dropped 4 bases, with 15 bases sitting between them. As DNA, the CDR3 is TGTGCCAGCAGTGGGGGACTTGGAATCTATGGCTACACCTTC. This gives the protein CASSGGLGIYGYTF.

V is TRBV24-1 and J is TRBJ1-5; D remains ambiguous. Germline V gene data show CDR1 as KGHDR and CDR2 as SFDVKD. The CDR3 length is 13 residues. Trimming left V 4 bases short and J 4 bases short, with 7 bases between. CDR3 coding DNA: TGTGCCACCAGTGACAGGATAAATCAGCCCCAGCATTTT. It specifies CATSDRINQPQHF.

The V gene is TRBV9, the J gene TRBJ2-1; 10 bases fit TRBD2. After removal of 4 bases from V and 7 bases from J, the junction contained 5 bases not matched to a gene. This CDR3 is built from 14 residues. Germline V CDR1 and CDR2: SGDLS, YYNGEE. The CDR3: CASSWTSGRNEQFF. The CDR3 DNA reads as TGTGCCAGCAGCTGGACTAGCGGACGAAATGAGCAGTTCTTC.

The rearrangement links TRBV7-9 to TRBJ2-1, with 16 bases matching TRBD2. V dropped 4 bases and J dropped 7; count of bases not matched to a gene: 10. The CDR3 sequence is 18 residues long. Germline CDR1 and CDR2: SEHNR and FQNEAQ (reference sequence). The CDR3 sequence: CASSSAPGLAGGGNEQFF. DNA for the CDR3: TGTGCCAGCAGCTCAGCGCCGGGACTAGCGGGAGGGGGGAATGAGCAGTTCTTC.

J is TRBJ2-7 and V is TRBV3-1 (or the pseudogene TRBV3-2), with 7 nucleotides matching TRBD2. With 1 base clipped from V and 3 bases from J, the junction kept 6 bases outside the gene matches. The CDR3 sequence is 15 residues long. CDR1 is LGHDT, CDR2 YNNKEL, per germline (reference sequence). The CDR3 here is CASSQAPTSYYEQYF. As DNA, the CDR3 is TGTGCCAGCAGCCAAGCCCCGACTAGCTACTACGAGCAGTACTTC.

The V gene is TRBV7-2, the J gene TRBJ2-3, with D tentatively TRBD1 (5 bases). V was shortened by 4 bases and J by 3 bases, with 17 bases between the two germline ends. The CDR3 contains 16 residues. Germline CDR1 SGHTA, CDR2 FQGNSA. CDR3 nucleotide sequence: TGTGCCAGCAGCTGGGGCGGTTCCGTGCGGACAGATACGCAGTATTTT. Its protein product is CASSWGGSVRTDTQYF.

V is TRBV30 and J is TRBJ2-7; no clear D. The CDR3 contains 13 residues. Germline assignment: CDR1 GTSNPN and CDR2 SVGIG (reference sequence). V lost 4 bases and J 6 bases, leaving 16 bases between the germline ends. CDR3 in amino acids: CAWTRVGAFEQYF. In DNA, the CDR3 is TGTGCCTGGACCCGAGTGGGCGCTTTCGAGCAGTACTTC.

The J gene is TRBJ2-3, the V gene TRBV12-3 or TRBV12-4, with D uncertain. Trimming left V 1 base short and J 6 bases short, with 8 bases between. The CDR3 extends over 13 amino acids. CDR3 nucleotides: TGTGCCAGCAGTTTAGGGGCGTGGGATACGCAGTATTTT. The encoded protein is CASSLGAWDTQYF.

V gene TRBV27 combines with J gene TRBJ1-5, with D possibly TRBD1 on 6 matching bases. The V gene's germline CDR1 is MNHEY and CDR2 SMNVEV (reference sequence). The CDR3 has 15 residues. Trimming removed 7 bases from V and 3 bases from J, with 16 bases in between. The CDR3 region is CASTDSRDTNQPQHF. The CDR3 nucleotides are TGTGCCAGCACTGACTCCCGGGACACCAATCAGCCCCAGCATTTT.

The V gene is TRBV4-3, the J gene TRBJ1-4; D ambiguous. Trimming cost V 0 bases and J 4 bases, with 3 bases left between them. The CDR3 extends over 13 amino acids. CDR1 LGHNA and CDR2 YSLEER come from the germline V gene. CDR3 region: CASSQEHNEKLFF. The CDR3 DNA follows: TGCGCCAGCAGCCAAGAACATAATGAAAAACTGTTTTTT.

The rearrangement uses TRBV18 and TRBJ2-1; TRBD2 aligns across 7 bases. Germline CDR1 KGHSH, CDR2 LQKENI. V was clipped by 8 bases and J by 10 bases; unmatched bases: 20. This CDR3 spans 16 amino acids. The CDR3 region is CASRVGAASGPQEQFF. CDR3 DNA: TGTGCCAGCCGGGTAGGGGCGGCTAGCGGACCCCAGGAGCAGTTCTTC.